This T cell receptor (beta chain) was retrieved from a study of graft-versus-host responses after intestinal transplantation. Background on the study: Induction using anti-thymocyte globulin, followed by tacrolimus and steroids for two to three years, was given to all recipients.

This table comes from immunoSEQ multiplex PCR, and its TCRdb copy is limited to in-frame clones, with some not included. The sample records 4,000 or so clones, around 28% being singletons. This clone was found once. This CDR3 region has 10 residues. V usage is TRBV1 and J usage is TRBJ2-6. TRBV1 is assigned pseudogene status. The sequence derives from a human patient who was an organ donor for intestinal transplantation. The sequencing used alloreactive CD4+ T cells from a mixed lymphocyte reaction culture, collected before transplantation. Regarding subset: CFSE-low proliferating T cells sorted from approximately six-day pre-transplant mixed lymphocyte reaction (GvH or HvG direction). CDR3 residues: CQSRANVLTF. The CDR3, as DNA: TGCCAAAGTCGGGCCAACGTCCTGACTTTC.